Listed below are T cell receptor beta chains from one sample, sequenced in a study of beta chain features in type 1 diabetes. The table came from immunoSEQ multiplex PCR; TCRdb's copy has only in-frame clones and leaves some out. The profile shows 400,000 or so clones, roughly 12% of them singletons. Sequencing was done on a sample of naive CD4+ T cells from blood. The receptors stem from a woman aged 18-30 years with type 1 diabetes. Both conserved end residues are part of each CDR3. D genes are given only for firm matches. Clone sizes are given selectively: once, few, many, or a class where the clone is expanded.

d_gene	abundance	v_gene	j_gene	CDR3nt	CDR3aa
NA	few	TRBV7-9	TRBJ1-2	TGTGCCAGCAGCCAGGTGCCCTATGGCTACACCTTC	CASSQVPYGYTF
NA	NA	TRBV11-2	TRBJ2-7	TGTGCCAGCAGCTCTACAGGGTCCTCGGGCGAGCAGTACTTC	CASSSTGSSGEQYF
TRBD1	NA	TRBV25-1	TRBJ1-2	TGTGCCAGCAGCCTGGGACAGGGGCGGAATGGCTACACCTTC	CASSLGQGRNGYTF
NA	NA	TRBV7-2	TRBJ2-1	TGTGCCAGCAGCTCTGACTCGTGGGACAATGAGCAGTTCTTC	CASSSDSWDNEQFF
TRBD1	NA	TRBV23-1	TRBJ2-7	TGCGCCAGCAGTTCAGAGACAGGGACGCCTTACGAGCAGTACTTC	CASSSETGTPYEQYF
NA	NA	TRBV6-6	TRBJ1-2	TGTGCCAGCAACCCGACAGGATCTAACTATGGCTACACCTTC	CASNPTGSNYGYTF
NA	NA	TRBV5-6	TRBJ1-3	TGTGCCAGCAGCTTGGCGCAGGGGAAGCCTGGAAACACCATATATTTT	CASSLAQGKPGNTIYF
NA	few	TRBV20-1	TRBJ2-7	TGCAGTGCTAAGTTGGGCCCTCAGTACTTC	CSAKLGPQYF
NA	NA	TRBV29-1	TRBJ1-5	TGCAGCGCAAGCGGCGCAGGTCAGCCCCAGCATTTT	CSASGAGQPQHF
NA	NA	TRBV2	TRBJ2-7	TGTGCCAGCGCGGGTCCCTTATACGAGCAGTACTTC	CASAGPLYEQYF
NA	NA	TRBV29-1	TRBJ1-3	TGCAGCGGTCGGGAGGCCTCTGGAAACACCATATATTTT	CSGREASGNTIYF
NA	few	TRBV21-1	TRBJ1-5	TGTGCCAGCAGCACAGGGGCGACACTGAGCAATCAGCCCCAGCATTTT	CASSTGATLSNQPQHF
NA	few	TRBV2	TRBJ1-5	TGTGCCAGCAGTGAAGCTGATCTTCAGGGTTTGTTTCTCAATCAGCCCCAGCATTTT	CASSEADLQGLFLNQPQHF
NA	NA	TRBV6-6	TRBJ2-4	TGTGCCAGCAGTCAGCGACGTATAGCCAAAAACATTCAGTACTTC	CASSQRRIAKNIQYF
TRBD1	few	TRBV4-3	TRBJ1-1	TGCGCCAGCAGCCATAGGACAGGGGGACCTGAAGCTTTCTTT	CASSHRTGGPEAFF
TRBD1	few	TRBV29-1	TRBJ1-5	TGCAGCGTTGATTTAGGACAGGGGAATCAGCCCCAGCATTTT	CSVDLGQGNQPQHF
NA	few	TRBV5-6	TRBJ1-2	TGTGCCAGCACCAAACAGGGCTTAAGCTATGGCTACACCTTC	CASTKQGLSYGYTF
TRBD2	few	TRBV30	TRBJ2-7	TGTGCCTGGGCCGGGGGGTACGAGCAGTACTTC	CAWAGGYEQYF
NA	few	TRBV28	TRBJ2-3	TGTGCCAGCAGCCCCTCGCAGGCCCCCTCAGATACGCAGTATTTT	CASSPSQAPSDTQYF
NA	NA	TRBV5-1	TRBJ2-3	TGCGCCAGCAGCTTACCAGCGGGTGGGCCAGATACGCAGTATTTT	CASSLPAGGPDTQYF
NA	few	TRBV11-2	TRBJ2-2	TGTGCCAGCAGCCCCGGCCGGGCGGGCACCGGGGAGCTGTTTTTT	CASSPGRAGTGELFF
TRBD1	few	TRBV5-6	TRBJ1-4	TGTGCCAGCAGCTTTCTCGGGACAGGGAATGAAAAACTGTTTTTT	CASSFLGTGNEKLFF
TRBD2	few	TRBV9	TRBJ2-7	TGTGCCAGCAGCCGGACTAGCGGTAGTTCCTACGAGCAGTACTTC	CASSRTSGSSYEQYF
NA	NA	TRBV30	TRBJ2-5	TGTGCCCGCCCCAGGGGCCTGGGTCTCCAAGAGACCCAGTACTTC	CARPRGLGLQETQYF
TRBD1	few	TRBV28	TRBJ2-3	TGTGCCAGCAGTCCCGGACAGGGAAGTCGGGAATTCGATACGCAGTATTTT	CASSPGQGSREFDTQYF
TRBD2	few	TRBV7-2	TRBJ2-3	TGTGCCAGCAGCTCGAGACTAGCGGGGGCGGGCACAGATACGCAGTATTTT	CASSSRLAGAGTDTQYF
TRBD2	few	TRBV28	TRBJ2-7	TGTGCCAGCAGTGGGACTAGGTTCTACGAGCAGTACTTC	CASSGTRFYEQYF
NA	NA	TRBV10-2	TRBJ1-1	TGCGCCAGCAGAGACAGCCCGACTGTTCGTGAGGCTTTCTTT	CASRDSPTVREAFF
NA	NA	TRBV7-9	TRBJ2-7	TGTGCCAGCAGCTTCCCCCGGAGGTCCTACGAGCAGTACTTC	CASSFPRRSYEQYF
TRBD2	few	TRBV4-3	TRBJ2-3	TGCGCCAGCAGCCAAGCCCTAGATCTAGCGGGGGGGCTTTATACGCAGTATTTT	CASSQALDLAGGLYTQYF
TRBD2	NA	TRBV5-1	TRBJ2-3	TGCGCCAGCAGCCCGGGGACTAGCGCGGATACGCAGTATTTT	CASSPGTSADTQYF
TRBD2	NA	TRBV4-2	TRBJ2-3	TGTGCCAGCAGCCAAGGACTAGCCCCCGAGAATACGCAGTATTTT	CASSQGLAPENTQYF
NA	NA	TRBV25-1	TRBJ1-4	TGTGCCAGCGCGGGGTACAGAAATGAAAAACTGTTTTTT	CASAGYRNEKLFF
NA	NA	TRBV28	TRBJ2-2	TGTGCCAGCAGTTTACATCTAGTTGTCGGGGAGCTGTTTTTT	CASSLHLVVGELFF
TRBD1	few	TRBV2	TRBJ2-7	TGTGCCAGCAGGCCTGACAGGGGTGGGAGAAGGCAGCAGTACTTC	CASRPDRGGRRQQYF
NA	few	TRBV10-3	TRBJ1-1	TGTGCCATCAGCCGAATGCAGGGTGGCACTGAAGCTTTCTTT	CAISRMQGGTEAFF
NA	few	TRBV14	TRBJ1-1	TGTGCCAGCAGCCCTAACGCGGGGGTCAGAACTGAAGCTTTCTTT	CASSPNAGVRTEAFF
TRBD1	few	TRBV5-1	TRBJ2-7	TGCGCCAGCAGAGAAAGGGGGACAGCCTCCTACGAGCAGTACTTC	CASRERGTASYEQYF
NA	NA	TRBV9	TRBJ2-1	TGTGCCAGCAGCGTAGCGGTTAATGAGCAGTTCTTC	CASSVAVNEQFF
NA	NA	TRBV18	TRBJ2-5	TGTGCCAGCTCACCAACGATAGGTGGAGTAGAGACCCAGTACTTC	CASSPTIGGVETQYF
NA	once	TRBV7-2	TRBJ1-1	TGTGCCAGCAGCCCTCGGCAGGGTGGTACTGAAGCTTTCTTT	CASSPRQGGTEAFF
TRBD1	few	TRBV11-2	TRBJ2-1	TGTGCCAGCAGCTCCGGGACAGGGTACTACAATGAGCAGTTCTTC	CASSSGTGYYNEQFF
NA	NA	TRBV6-5	TRBJ2-5	TGTGCCAGCAGTTACTCGTCGGAGACCCAGTACTTC	CASSYSSETQYF
TRBD2	NA	TRBV5-4	TRBJ2-5	TGTGCCAGCAGCCAGGCAATAGCGGGAGGCCCAGGGGAGACCCAGTACTTC	CASSQAIAGGPGETQYF
NA	few	TRBV27	TRBJ1-5	TGTGCCAGCTCCCTTATGCCGGGGATCAATCAGCCCCAGCATTTT	CASSLMPGINQPQHF